This TCR beta chain was recorded in a study of human T cells and chemical hapten exposure. Study background: Across its approximately 25 weeks, the study gave patients weekly diphenylcyclopropenone doses to the scalp. Notes on the study in general: Expanded TCRs grouped into significantly more large CDR3 similarity clusters than controls produced.

Regarding time point: patch test 3, about 24 weeks after DPC sensitization. Stated treatment: therapeutic diphenylcyclopropenone sensitization with weekly scalp DPC. The CDR3 totals 12 residues. V was pared by 5 bases and J by 5 bases, with 7 bases between. Germline lookup yields CDR1 SNHLY and CDR2 FYNNEI. This clonotype was observed at least ten times. The target antigen is unknown. Each CDR3 protein gets one entry after TCRdb re-called the RACE reads with MiXCR. The table shows tens of thousands of distinct CDR3 sequences, with 11% occurring only once. The TCR originated in a woman in her thirties with alopecia areata. Some clones in this sample may be carry-over from other donors' samples. The chain recombines TRBV2 with TRBJ2-1; D is undetermined. The material sequenced was whole blood, taken in connection with sensitization to the hapten diphenylcyclopropenone (DPC). In DNA, the CDR3 is TGTGCCAGCAGTACCGCCAACAATGAGCAGTTCTTC. This gives the protein CASSTANNEQFF. The whole variable domain, remainder taken from reference TRBV2 and TRBJ2-1, is EPEVTQTPSHQVTQMGQEVILRCVPISNHLYFYWYRQILGQKVEFLVSFYNNEISEKSEIFDDQFSVERPDGSNFTLKIRSTKLEDSAMYFCASSTANNEQFFGPGTRLTVL.